This entry lists 25 T cell receptor beta chains sequenced from one sample in a study of spatial heterogeneity in lung cancer. Study-level findings and limits: Intratumoral expanded alpha and beta TCR counts were found to track tumor mutation counts.

These receptors have no identified antigens. TCRdb recomputed calls from the 5' RACE reads with MiXCR, one row per CDR3 protein. The sample yields roughly 17,000 distinct CDR3 sequences, approximately 9.5% seen once. Time point noted: sample taken at primary tumor resection. Source: lung tumor tissue, taken at surgery. All receptors derive from a female donor with early-stage non-small cell lung cancer.

As concerns this clonotype: This beta chain turned up in a library designed for alpha chains; as an off-target read, its abundance says little. The chain links TRBV29-1 to TRBJ1-1; D might be TRBD1 (5 bases). This CDR3 spans 13 amino acids. Germline values: CDR1 SQVTM, CDR2 ANQGSEA. V lost 3 bases, J lost 0 bases, and 8 bases lay in between. The CDR3 loop reads CSVEQGMNTEAFF. As DNA, the CDR3 is TGCAGCGTTGAGCAGGGCATGAACACTGAAGCTTTCTTT.

This clonotype was recorded at least ten times. With the library built for alpha chains, this beta chain is off target and its frequency is not meaningful. The chain has TRBV5-6 and TRBJ2-5; D perhaps matches TRBD1 (6 bases). The CDR3 has 15 amino acids. Germline V gives CDR1 SGHDT, CDR2 YYEEEE. Trimming stripped 3 bases from V and 4 bases from J, with 16 bases between. CDR3 sequence: CASSWWTDGRETQYF. The CDR3 bases are TGTGCCAGCAGCTGGTGGACAGATGGGCGAGAGACCCAGTACTTC. The entire variable domain, with the rest obtained from reference TRBV5-6 and TRBJ2-5, is as follows: DAGVTQSPTHLIKTRGQQVTLRCSPKSGHDTVSWYQQALGQGPQFIFQYYEEEERQRGNFPDRFSGHQFPNYSSELNVNALLLGDSALYLCASSWWTDGRETQYFGPGTRLLVL.

This clonotype was detected ten times or more. The library was prepared for alpha chains; this beta chain is a stray read, so its frequency means little. V and J are TRBV5-1 and TRBJ1-5; tentative D call: TRBD1 (5 bases). The CDR3 sequence is 13 residues long. V was shortened by 2 bases and J by 7 bases, with 10 bases between the two germline ends. Germline CDR1 reads SGHRS; CDR2 reads YFSETQ. The CDR3 coding sequence is TGCGCCAGCAGCTTAGACGGGGCGCAGCCCCAGCATTTT. Translated: CASSLDGAQPQHF.

This clonotype was seen ten or more times. Being off target in a library aimed at alpha chains, this beta chain has a size of little meaning. V is TRBV12-3 or TRBV12-4 and J is TRBJ2-3; D could derive from TRBD1 or TRBD2 (5 bases each). V was trimmed by 8 bases and J by 6 bases, leaving 27 bases between them. CDR3 length: 17 amino acids. The CDR3 sequence: CASALWPGTSRSDTQYF. CDR3 bases: TGTGCCAGCGCCCTTTGGCCCGGGACCTCCCGCTCTGATACGCAGTATTTT.

A remark on this clonotype: This beta chain slipped into a library made for alpha chains as a stray read, so its size is not meaningful. The chain uses TRBV20-1 and TRBJ1-5; D is perhaps TRBD1 (6 bases). Germline V gene lookup returns CDR1 DFQATT and CDR2 SNEGSKA (reference sequence). V was trimmed by 0 bases and J by 2 bases, leaving 14 bases between them. The CDR3 has 16 residues. CDR3 in DNA: TGCAGTGCTAGAGAACCCGGGGGCTTTGGCAATCAGCCCCAGCATTTT. It encodes CSAREPGGFGNQPQHF.

The table lists this clonotype with many counts. This beta chain appears as a stray read in a library generated for alpha chains; its size is not informative. This chain links TRBV6-1 with TRBJ2-3, with TRBD2 identical over 7 bases. V shed 3 bases, J shed 0 bases, and the junction held 3 bases outside the gene matches. CDR3 length: 15 amino acids. Germline V CDR1 and CDR2: MNHNS, SASEGT. The CDR3 nucleotides read TGTGCCAGCAGTGATTGGGGAGGGAGCACAGATACGCAGTATTTT. Its translation: CASSDWGGSTDTQYF.

This clonotype was seen a few times. The library was built for alpha chains, so this beta chain is an off-target read and its size means little. CDR3 loop: CASSQLDGGATDTQYF. As DNA, the CDR3 is TGTGCCAGCAGCCAACTAGACGGGGGGGCCACAGATACGCAGTATTTT. This chain uses TRBV7-2 with TRBJ2-3, with 8 positions matching TRBD2. CDR1 is SGHTA and CDR2 is FQGNSA in the germline V gene. CDR3 length: 16 residues. Losses at the gene ends were 5 bases for V and 2 bases for J; bases not matched to a gene: 9.

As for this clonotype: A much larger clonotype is one base distant, so this may be a read error. This beta chain is an off-target read within a library intended for alpha chains, so its frequency means little. The chain is built from TRBV7-2 and TRBJ1-6; no definite D call. V was pared by 2 bases and J by 4 bases, with 6 bases between. CDR3 size: 14 residues. Germline assignment: CDR1 SGHTA and CDR2 FQGNSA. The CDR3 reads CASSLRGYNSPLHF. The CDR3 DNA reads TGTGCCAGCAGCTTAAGAGGTTATAATTCACCCCTCCACTTT.

In regard to this clonotype: In a library made to pick up alpha chains, this beta chain is a stray read with a size that means little. The CDR3, as DNA: TGTGCCAGCAGCCCAGCTTCTAGCACAGATACGCAGTATTTT. Translation: CASSPASSTDTQYF. The chain combines TRBV7-3 with TRBJ2-3; D remains ambiguous. The V end was cut by 5 bases, the J end by 0 bases, with 9 bases between. The CDR3 runs to 14 residues. Per germline, CDR1 SGHTA and CDR2 FQGTGA.

At least ten counts were recorded for this clonotype. This beta chain is a stray sequence in a library constructed for alpha chains; its clone size is not meaningful. V and J are TRBV10-3 and TRBJ2-3, with D uncertain. Germline loops: CDR1 ENHRY, CDR2 SYGVKD. The length of the CDR3 is 12 residues. Deletions cut 0 bases from V and 2 bases from J, with 0 bases between. This CDR3 is CAISESTDTQYF. Here the CDR3 DNA reads TGTGCCATCAGTGAGTCCACAGATACGCAGTATTTT.

This clonotype was seen repeatedly, ten times or more. The library was designed around alpha chains, so this beta chain is a stray read whose abundance carries little weight. The genes are TRBV6-2 or TRBV6-3 and TRBJ1-5; D gene uncertain. Germline assignment: CDR1 MNHEY and CDR2 SVGEGT. The CDR3 has 16 residues. V was trimmed by 5 bases and J by 1 base, leaving 15 bases between them. CDR3 DNA: TGTGCCAGCAGTCGTACAATGGTTACAAGCAATCAGCCCCAGCATTTT. This encodes CASSRTMVTSNQPQHF.

This clonotype was observed at least ten times. Because this beta chain is a stray read in a library intended to capture alpha chains, its abundance should not be given much weight. CDR3: CASSRRTGTEAFF. In DNA, the CDR3 is TGTGCCAGCAGCCGACGGACAGGGACTGAAGCTTTCTTT. The chain has TRBV7-9 and TRBJ1-1, with 8 bases identical to TRBD1. This CDR3 has 13 residues. Germline assignment: CDR1 SEHNR and CDR2 FQNEAQ (reference sequence). Trimming at V came to 5 bases and at J to 5 bases, leaving 4 bases not matched to a gene.

This clonotype was recorded at least ten times. This beta chain is an off-target read within a library intended for alpha chains, so its frequency means little. The chain combines TRBV2 with TRBJ2-5, with no clear D. Trimming pared 7 bases from V and 0 bases from J, leaving 6 bases between. There are 12 residues in the CDR3. Germline assignment: CDR1 SNHLY and CDR2 FYNNEI. CDR3 sequence: CASTSDQETQYF. The CDR3 DNA follows: TGTGCCAGCACCTCGGACCAAGAGACCCAGTACTTC.

This clonotype has ten or more counts. Because this beta chain is a stray read in a library intended to capture alpha chains, its abundance should not be given much weight. The V call is TRBV10-3, the J call TRBJ2-5; a possible D gene is TRBD1 (5 bases). This CDR3 spans 11 amino acids. V was clipped by 8 bases and J by 5 bases, with 9 bases between them. Germline V gene lookup returns CDR1 ENHRY and CDR2 SYGVKD. CDR3 bases: TGTGCCATCGGGGCCGAGGAGACCCAGTACTTC. Protein: CAIGAEETQYF.

As concerns this clonotype: This beta chain turned up in a library designed for alpha chains; as an off-target read, its abundance says little. The chain joins TRBV6-6 to TRBJ2-1; D is possibly TRBD2 (5 bases). The V end lost 0 bases, the J end lost 4 bases, and 10 bases lay between the germline ends. Germline CDR1 reads MNHNY; CDR2 reads SVGAGI (reference sequence). The CDR3 spans 15 residues. CDR3 nucleotides: TGTGCCAGCAGTTACTCTGGACCGGGATACAATGAGCAGTTCTTC. Amino acids: CASSYSGPGYNEQFF.

The sample holds a few counts of this clonotype. Being off target in a library aimed at alpha chains, this beta chain has a size of little meaning. CDR3 coding DNA: TGCAGTGCTAGAGCTGATTTGCAGGGGGCGCCTAATTCACCCCTCCACTTT. It codes for CSARADLQGAPNSPLHF. J is TRBJ1-6 and V is TRBV20-1; TRBD1 matches 8 bases. CDR3 length equals 17 residues. V lost 1 base to trimming and J lost 6 bases; unmatched junction nucleotides: 11. Germline values: CDR1 DFQATT, CDR2 SNEGSKA (reference sequence).

At least ten counts were recorded for this clonotype. Little can be read into the size of this beta chain, an off-target read in a library designed for alpha chains. This chain joins TRBV28 and TRBJ2-3, with 10 bases aligning to TRBD2. The CDR3 has 17 residues. The germline gives CDR1 MDHEN, CDR2 SYDVKM. V trimming: 2 bases; J trimming: 6 bases; junction bases outside the gene matches: 11. The CDR3 loop is CASSLRTSGLATDTQYF. The CDR3 coding sequence is TGTGCCAGCAGTTTACGGACGTCGGGACTAGCGACGGATACGCAGTATTTT.

This clonotype showed up just a few times. As an off-target read in a library built for alpha chains, this beta chain has a frequency of little significance. J is TRBJ2-5 and V is TRBV5-4; 13 nucleotides match TRBD2. V shed 5 bases and J 2 bases; nucleotides not matched to a gene: 6. The CDR3 spans 16 residues. Germline loops: CDR1 SGHNT, CDR2 YYREEE (reference sequence). The CDR3 DNA sequence: TGTGCCAGCAGTCCCGGGACTAGCGGGGTTCAAGAGACCCAGTACTTC. Translation: CASSPGTSGVQETQYF.

This clonotype was counted at least ten times. This beta chain represents an off-target read in a library built for alpha chains; its size is of limited meaning. CDR3 in DNA: TGTGCCTGGAGAAGGGAGGACAGGGTAAGACTCTACACCTTC. Translating gives CAWRREDRVRLYTF. The chain joins TRBV30 to TRBJ1-2, with TRBD1 matching over 8 bases. V gave up 3 bases and J gave up 10 bases; unmatched junction bases: 13. Germline V lookup: CDR1 GTSNPN, CDR2 SVGIG (reference sequence). This CDR3 comprises 14 residues.

This clonotype appeared many times. This beta chain is off target for a library built for alpha chains, so its abundance means little. The DNA of the CDR3 is TGTGCCAGCAGCCTAAGGGGCACTGAAGCTTTCTTT. Its protein is CASSLRGTEAFF. The V call is TRBV11-3, the J call TRBJ1-1, with D perhaps matching TRBD1 (5 bases). The CDR3 extends over 12 amino acids. The V gene lost 5 bases and the J gene lost 4 bases, with 8 bases spanning the gap. Germline CDR1 SGHNT, CDR2 YENEEA.

The table lists this clonotype with many counts. This beta chain was picked up by a library intended for alpha chains and is off target, so its count carries little meaning. The V and J genes are TRBV12-3 or TRBV12-4 and TRBJ2-1; D unresolved. V gave up 6 bases and J gave up 0 bases, with 9 bases separating them. The CDR3 sequence is 14 residues long. Here the CDR3 reads CASSHRSSYNEQFF. As DNA, the CDR3 is TGTGCCAGCAGCCATCGGAGCTCCTACAATGAGCAGTTCTTC.

As concerns this clonotype: Because this beta chain is a stray read in a library intended to capture alpha chains, its abundance should not be given much weight. V usage is TRBV10-3 and J usage is TRBJ2-3; the D is unclear. V was clipped by 4 bases and J by 1 base, with 12 bases between them. The germline V gene has CDR1 ENHRY and CDR2 SYGVKD. The CDR3 covers 15 residues. The CDR3 loop is CAISAPRKGTDTQYF. The CDR3 bases are TGTGCCATCAGTGCTCCACGCAAAGGCACAGATACGCAGTATTTT.

This clonotype was observed many times. Since it is a stray read in a library aimed at alpha chains, this beta chain has a size that is not meaningful. This chain links TRBV10-2 with TRBJ2-1; D possibly matches TRBD1 or TRBD2 (5 bases each). Trimming took off 7 bases at V and 10 bases at J, with 11 bases between the two ends. The CDR3 runs to 11 residues. CDR1 and CDR2 from the germline V gene are WSHSY and SAAADI. CDR3 loop: CASTSGTEQFF. DNA of the CDR3: TGCGCCAGCACGTCCGGGACGGAGCAGTTCTTC.

Remarks on this clonotype: This beta chain represents an off-target read in a library built for alpha chains; its size is of limited meaning. The J gene is TRBJ2-2, the V gene TRBV6-5, with D possibly being TRBD2 (5 bases). This CDR3 has 16 amino acids. Looked up from germline, CDR1 is MNHEY and CDR2 is SVGAGI. The V and J ends lost 5 bases and 3 bases respectively, with 16 bases between them. The CDR3 DNA reads TGTGCCAGCAGTCCCCTCGCGGGCTTAGACACCGGGGAGCTGTTTTTT. It translates to CASSPLAGLDTGELFF.

This clonotype was seen many times. This beta chain appears as a stray read in a library generated for alpha chains; its size is not informative. Written as DNA, the CDR3 is TGTGCCACCACCATAGAAGGGGAGCAGTTCTTC. Translation gives CATTIEGEQFF. The V and J genes are TRBV15 and TRBJ2-1; D remains unclear. Trimming took off 7 bases at V and 10 bases at J, with 11 bases between the two ends. Germline CDR1 and CDR2: LNHNV and YYDKDF (reference sequence). The CDR3 spans 11 residues.